The clone carrying this TCR beta chain was counted at least ten times. Antigen specificity is unknown. These data come from a study of regulatory T cells in long-lasting Graves disease. The time point here: newly diagnosed GD, antithyroid drugs for less than 3 months. Scientists built the TCR library using RNA that was extracted from PBMCs. Study-wide findings and caveats: Persistent patients shared more public clonotypes (about 2,700) than newly diagnosed patients (966).

According to the study, TCR beta libraries were built with iRepertoire HTBI primers and CDR3-region Arm-PCR. TCRdb ran MiXCR on the multiplex PCR reads and lists one entry per CDR3 protein. The sample shows 400,000 to 500,000 distinct CDR3 sequences, around 13% of them seen only once. The same sample was also used in a study of T cells in Graves' hyperthyroidism and ophthalmopathy. That study adds: During a first-round RT-PCR of the TCR CDR3, the HTBI primer set was used.

The receptor was derived from a woman in her 50s with Graves disease. This specimen consisted of peripheral blood mononuclear cells (PBMCs), obtained at new diagnosis, from a patient treated with antithyroid drugs.

The CDR3 loop reads CATLKGNKLYNEQFF. As DNA, the CDR3 is TGTGCCACTCTTAAGGGAAATAAACTCTACAATGAGCAGTTCTTC. V and J are TRBV28 and TRBJ2-1; no reliable D call. Germline V lookup: CDR1 MDHEN, CDR2 SYDVKM. With 10 bases removed from V and 3 bases from J, the gap between germline ends came to 19 bases. The CDR3 extends over 15 amino acids.